One sample yielded the 14 T cell receptor beta chains listed below, sequenced in a study of T-cell memory formation after mild COVID-19. TCRdb re-derived calls from the 5' RACE reads in MiXCR, one entry per CDR3 protein. This table has 300,000 to 400,000 distinct CDR3 sequences, under 15% appearing once. Sequencing was done on a sample of PBMCs or a T cell subset sorted from them (not recorded which). The receptor set was obtained from a man younger than 30 who had mild COVID-19 (a few samples of this study predate the infection). Cell type and time point are not known.

The CDR3 DNA is TGTGCCAGCAGCGTAGCTAAAGGGTCCTACAATGAGCAGTTCTTC. It is translated as CASSVAKGSYNEQFF. This chain links TRBV9 with TRBJ2-1, with D unresolved. The CDR3 is made up of 15 amino acids. CDR1 is SGDLS and CDR2 is YYNGEE in the germline V gene. V lost 0 bases to trimming and J lost 1 base, with 8 bases between them.

This clonotype was observed a handful of times. This rearrangement joins TRBV12-3 or TRBV12-4 to TRBJ1-5; 7 bases match TRBD1. The CDR3 spans 14 residues. The V and J ends lost 5 bases and 4 bases, in that order; junction bases with no gene match: 5. In DNA, the CDR3 is TGTGCCAGCAGTCCAAGGGGGCGGAATCAGCCCCAGCATTTT. Its translation: CASSPRGRNQPQHF.

The genes are TRBV20-1 and TRBJ2-5; D might be TRBD1 or TRBD2, each matching 5 bases. V was trimmed by 6 bases and J by 5 bases, leaving 19 bases between them. CDR3 length equals 14 residues. In germline, CDR1 is DFQATT, CDR2 SNEGSKA (reference sequence). Here the CDR3 DNA reads TGCAGTGCGAACCAGGGCATGGGCGGGGAGACCCAGTACTTC. It is translated as CSANQGMGGETQYF.

This clonotype was seen only a few times. The chain employs TRBV6-1 and TRBJ1-6; a weak D match, TRBD1 (5 bases). Germline-derived CDR1 and CDR2 are MNHNS and SASEGT. This CDR3 contains 15 residues. Trimming shortened V by 2 bases and J by 14 bases, and 19 bases separated the two germline ends. CDR3 coding DNA: TGTGCCAGCAGTGAAACTGGCAGGGAAGGCCCTACCCTCCACTTT. Translation: CASSETGREGPTLHF.

V is TRBV6-2 or TRBV6-3 and J is TRBJ2-5, with D perhaps TRBD2 (7 bases). Germline V gene lookup returns CDR1 MNHEY and CDR2 SVGEGT. This CDR3 has 18 amino acids. V dropped 0 bases and J dropped 0 bases, with 17 bases sitting between them. The CDR3 bases are TGTGCCAGCAGTTACTCGGCGGGCGGGGGCCCCTACCAAGAGACCCAGTACTTC. Amino acid sequence: CASSYSAGGGPYQETQYF.

V usage is TRBV9 and J usage is TRBJ1-1; D gene unclear. The CDR3 length is 13 residues. The V gene lost 4 bases and the J gene lost 0 bases, with 7 bases spanning the gap. Germline V gene data show CDR1 as SGDLS and CDR2 as YYNGEE. The CDR3 DNA follows: TGTGCCAGCAGCTCTCATATGAACACTGAAGCTTTCTTT. Protein: CASSSHMNTEAFF.

This chain links TRBV12-3 or TRBV12-4 with TRBJ1-1; a weak D match, TRBD1 (6 bases). V gave up 4 bases and J gave up 6 bases, with 9 bases separating them. The CDR3 runs to 12 residues. The CDR3: CASSYRGAEAFF. CDR3 DNA sequence: TGTGCCAGCAGTTATAGGGGGGCTGAAGCTTTCTTT.

The CDR3 sequence: CASSANPVAAEAFF. The CDR3 nucleotides read TGTGCCAGCAGTGCGAATCCGGTCGCGGCTGAAGCTTTCTTT. V usage is TRBV2 and J usage is TRBJ1-1, with no clear D. V was trimmed by 4 bases and J by 6 bases, leaving 15 bases between them. The CDR3 is made up of 14 amino acids. Germline CDR1 is SNHLY and CDR2 is FYNNEI.

This clonotype has a handful of counts. The CDR3 reads CASSYNRDRGLIEQYF. CDR3 sequence (DNA): TGTGCCAGCAGTTATAACCGGGACAGGGGATTGATCGAGCAGTACTTC. The rearrangement links TRBV6-2 or TRBV6-3 to TRBJ2-7; 10 bases align to TRBD1. Germline loops: CDR1 MNHEY, CDR2 SVGEGT. The CDR3 length is 16 residues. The V and J ends lost 3 bases and 6 bases, in that order; junction bases with no gene match: 11.

The V and J genes are TRBV11-2 and TRBJ1-4, with a tentative D call TRBD1 (6 bases). V shed 7 bases and J shed 7 bases, with 16 bases lying between them. The CDR3 is made up of 14 amino acids. CDR1 and CDR2 from the germline V gene are SGHAT and FQNNGV. CDR3 DNA sequence: TGTGCCAGCACCTACAGGGAAGAGCGTGAAAAACTGTTTTTT. It codes for CASTYREEREKLFF. The variable domain in full, with the rest retrieved from reference TRBV11-2 and TRBJ1-4, is EAGVAQSPRYKIIEKRQSVAFWCNPISGHATLYWYQQILGQGPKLLIQFQNNGVVDDSQLPKDRFSAERLKGVDSTLKIQPAKLEDSAVYLCASTYREEREKLFFGSGTQLSVL.

This clonotype has a handful of counts. This sequence joins TRBV3-1 and TRBJ1-6; no clear D. Trimming stripped 1 base from V and 7 bases from J, with 8 bases between. Germline CDR1 LGHDT, CDR2 YNNKEL (reference sequence). CDR3 length equals 14 residues. As DNA, the CDR3 is TGTGCCAGCAGCCAAGTCCCCAGGAATTCACCCCTCCACTTT. This sequence encodes CASSQVPRNSPLHF.

This sequence joins TRBV5-4 and TRBJ1-2; D perhaps matches TRBD1 (5 bases). The germline CDR1 and CDR2 sequences are SGHNT and YYREEE (reference sequence). The CDR3 is 14 residues long. Deletions cut 5 bases from V and 8 bases from J, with 19 bases between. The CDR3 coding sequence is TGTGCCAGCAGTTTCGTCGTCCCCGAGGGGGGCTACACCTTC. It encodes CASSFVVPEGGYTF.

This clonotype occurred a few times. The chain links TRBV2 to TRBJ2-3, with 7 bases aligning to TRBD1. Germline V gene sequence: CDR1 SNHLY, CDR2 FYNNEI. V lost 8 bases and J lost 4; bases outside the gene matches: 18. The CDR3 covers 17 residues. The CDR3 protein is CASPQRGQGQPADTQYF. The CDR3 region has the DNA TGTGCCAGCCCACAAAGGGGGCAGGGACAACCCGCAGATACGCAGTATTTT.

V and J are TRBV7-9 and TRBJ2-1, with D unresolved. The germline gives CDR1 SEHNR, CDR2 FQNEAQ (reference sequence). The V and J ends lost 5 bases and 10 bases respectively, with 12 bases between them. The CDR3 contains 12 residues. CDR3 coding DNA: TGTGCCAGCAGCGAGAGCGTGGTCGAGCAGTTCTTC. This translates into CASSESVVEQFF. The whole variable domain, remainder taken from reference TRBV7-9 and TRBJ2-1, is DTGVSQNPRHKITKRGQNVTFRCDPISEHNRLYWYRQTLGQGPEFLTYFQNEAQLEKSRLLSDRFSAERPKGSFSTLEIQRTEQGDSAMYLCASSESVVEQFFGPGTRLTVL.